A selection of T cell receptor beta chains follows, all from one sample in a study of cytomegalovirus exposure and HLA in healthy donors. Sequenced by immunoSEQ multiplex PCR; TCRdb stores in-frame clones only, minus some. The table has about 160,000 clones, 78% seen once. Sequencing was carried out using PBMCs. The source is a middle-aged woman in good health and CMV-seronegative. Both conserved end residues are trimmed from each CDR3. D genes are given only for firm matches.

TRBJ2-5 TRBD2 TRBV7-9 ASSSGLGQETQY
TRBJ2-4 - TRBV15 ATSRGSTGTAKNIQY
TRBJ1-4 TRBD1 TRBV12-5 ASGFVAGGNEKLF
TRBJ2-7 TRBD2 TRBV27 ASSFIPTGTRPYEQY
TRBJ2-7 - TRBV18 ASSRPGHLYEQY
TRBJ1-2 - TRBV18 ASSPRMEGLDGYT
TRBJ2-3 - TRBV11-3 ASSLNLVAAEITDTQY
TRBJ2-1 TRBD2 TRBV7-8 ASSLVQRGAPLYNEQF
TRBJ2-1 - TRBV14 ASSQDSYLNEQF
TRBJ1-1 TRBD1 TRBV19 ASSIRDSLAEAF
TRBJ2-1 TRBD2 TRBV7-3 ASSSTTSGGYNEQF
- - TRBV6-5 ASSYSRHSEQY
TRBJ2-3 TRBD2 TRBV28 ASIERGWRADTQY
TRBJ2-3 TRBD2 TRBV5-6 ASTGAERGGLWDTQY
TRBJ1-6 TRBD1 TRBV29-1 SVRDRTNSPLH
TRBJ2-2 TRBD2 TRBV11-2 ASSLVGGVIGELF
TRBJ1-2 - TRBV2 ASSEYRERRSYGYT
TRBJ1-6 TRBD1 TRBV7-2 ASSTQGQGYSPLH
TRBJ2-1 - TRBV19 ASTDTGLRNNEQF
TRBJ1-6 - TRBV6-5 ASSLNRSPLH
TRBJ2-7 - TRBV7-6 ASSFVSEGRQY
TRBJ1-2 TRBD1 TRBV10-3 AISDPGQVNYGYT
TRBJ1-5 TRBD1 TRBV7-9 ASSDGTGVNQPQH
TRBJ2-1 - TRBV5-8 ASSLRGMAYNEQF
TRBJ2-7 - TRBV27 ASSSQVSLAQY
TRBJ2-2 - TRBV18 ASSQTGTGELF
TRBJ1-6 - TRBV25-1 ASRREHYNSPLH
TRBJ1-1 TRBD1 TRBV18 ASSPLSSGQANTEAF
TRBJ2-1 TRBD2 TRBV4-1 ASSPTPLAGGLSYNEQF
TRBJ2-7 - TRBV5-1 ASTYGLESYEQY
TRBJ2-1 TRBD2 TRBV7-2 ASSPPGGLYNEQF
TRBJ1-2 - TRBV28 ASSQTALYGYT
TRBJ1-1 - TRBV27 ASSFYQGVGAEAF
TRBJ2-7 - TRBV27 ASSLRGLDEQY
TRBJ1-2 - TRBV5-6 ASSPRYYGYT
TRBJ1-1 TRBD1 TRBV19 ASSPIRGWRATEAF
TRBJ2-3 TRBD2 TRBV18 ASSPGLAPTDTQY
TRBJ2-7 - TRBV7-3 ASSLRGGSGYEQY
TRBJ1-4 - TRBV13 ASSRGAANEKLF
TRBJ1-3 TRBD1 TRBV19 ASSIDRGAGNTIY
TRBJ2-5 - TRBV28 ASSLPGPQETQY
TRBJ1-1 - TRBV28 ASSLGMRTEAF
TRBJ2-1 - TRBV1 TSSQDRGGANEQF
TRBJ2-7 - TRBV19 ASSATINYEQY
TRBJ2-1 TRBD1 TRBV7-9 ASSHRDREIDEQF
TRBJ1-3 - TRBV6-5 ASREGVRRGNTIY
TRBJ2-3 - TRBV5-1 ASSLYSSTDTQY
TRBJ1-6 - TRBV6-5 ASSYREAARDSPLH
TRBJ1-5 TRBD1 TRBV15 ATSRAGQGGRQPQH
TRBJ2-3 - TRBV7-9 ASSLSADTQY
TRBJ1-2 - TRBV2 ASSEMGQRGYT
TRBJ1-3 - TRBV2 ASSVYGNTIY
TRBJ1-1 - TRBV19 ASNPNRGWHLNTEAF